This T cell receptor beta chain was obtained from a study of post-analysis software for immune sequencing data. Study as a whole: Relapsing-remitting, secondary progressive and progressive-relapsing multiple sclerosis were all included among the disease courses. Study-level points and caveats: Samples prepared in the same batch strongly co-clustered by F measure. For normalized Chao1 diversity, multiple sclerosis patients scored significantly lower than controls did. In patients, TRBV5-6, TRBV5-1 and TRBV20-1 belonged to about five TRBV segments found more frequently than in controls.

To note about this clonotype: As yet, its antigen is unknown.

Each TCR beta cDNA library carried unique molecular identifiers. T cells numbering 1 to 10 million yielded roughly 500,000 cDNA molecules. TCRdb reprocessed the PCR reads via MiXCR and lists one record per CDR3 protein. The top ten clones hold 4.6% of a sample with about 820,000 distinct CDR3 sequences, approximately 57% of them seen once. V was clipped by 0 bases and J by 3 bases, with 12 bases between them. Germline lookup yields CDR1 ENHRY and CDR2 SYGVKD. The CDR3 runs 15 residues. The sequencing input was blood. The gene calls are TRBV10-3 and TRBJ2-7; no clear D gene. This clonotype originated in a girl under 18 with multiple sclerosis. The CDR3 protein is CAISESVGAGYEQYF. CDR3 in DNA: TGTGCCATCAGTGAGTCGGTAGGTGCCGGCTACGAGCAGTACTTC.